One TCR beta chain is described in this entry. Its antigen is undetermined. The sample belongs to a study of PD-1 blockade in classical Hodgkin lymphoma. Notes on the study in general: CD4+ but not CD8+ TCR diversity rose significantly by C4D1.

Every one of the patients relapsed after autologous stem cell transplantation (brentuximab vedotin exposure was variable). Germline V gene lookup returns CDR1 MNHEY and CDR2 SMNVEV (reference sequence). CDR3 size: 15 residues. V lost 3 bases and J 1 base, leaving 13 bases between the germline ends. Method: immunoSEQ multiplex PCR; TCRdb's copy keeps in-frame clones and lacks some. The sample gives fewer than 75,000 clones, around 89% of which show up once; under 6.5% is in the top ten. J is TRBJ2-7 and V is TRBV27, with D possibly TRBD1 on 6 matching bases. This specimen consisted of peripheral blood mononuclear cells (PBMCs), obtained before the second cycle of nivolumab. This receptor was taken from a human donor with classical Hodgkin lymphoma. The CDR3 loop is CASSFKWGPSYEQYF. In DNA, the CDR3 is TGTGCCAGCAGTTTTAAGTGGGGGCCATCCTACGAGCAGTACTTC.